This T cell receptor (beta chain) was found in a study of cytomegalovirus exposure and HLA in healthy donors. This CDR3 contains 14 residues. Looked up from germline, CDR1 is GTSNPN and CDR2 is SVGIG (reference sequence). The V and J ends lost 2 bases and 4 bases respectively, with 11 bases between them. Use of 60 Vbeta and 13 Jbeta primers characterized the PCR. Sequenced by immunoSEQ multiplex PCR; TCRdb stores in-frame clones only, minus some. The data hold 85,000 to 100,000 clones, with around 67% observed a single time. For this clone: Its antigen is currently unknown.

Study-level findings and limits: The number of N-insertions in an Asian-associated ancestry cluster was reportedly below the approximately 600-donor mean in a later analysis. The study flagged about 160 TCR beta chains as cytomegalovirus-associated. Available immune exposure information covered CMV serostatus only.

The rearrangement uses TRBV30 and TRBJ1-4; TRBD1 is a possible D gene (6 bases). Input material: PBMCs. This TCR came from a human donor in good health. CDR3 nucleotide sequence: TGTGCCTGGAGTCAGGGGCTCATTAATGAAAAACTGTTTTTT. As protein: CAWSQGLINEKLFF.